This passage covers 23 T cell receptor beta chains from one sample sequenced in a study of T cells in Graves' hyperthyroidism and ophthalmopathy. Template material for amplifying TCR beta CDR3 regions consisted of RNA transcripts. A set of HTBI primers served as the primers for a first-round RT-PCR of the TCR CDR3. TCRdb itself ran the multiplex PCR reads through MiXCR, one entry per CDR3 protein. The sample carries hundreds of thousands of distinct CDR3 sequences, around 39% recorded once. Specimen: blood. The receptors were gathered from a man between 18 and 29 years old with Graves' hyperthyroidism.

To note about this clonotype: This clone may be a read error of a much larger clone one base away. The conserved phenylalanine or tryptophan is not found at the CDR3 terminus, so this likely reflects a read error. The chain uses TRBV2 and TRBJ2-2; no firm D call. The germline gives CDR1 SNHLY, CDR2 FYNNEI. V was pared by 6 bases and J by 0 bases, with 8 bases between. CDR3 length: 14 residues. CDR3 DNA sequence: TGTGCCAGCAGGCAGGCCTCGAACACCGGGGAGCTGTTTTTG. Translation: CASRQASNTGELFL.

This clonotype came up many times. The chain recombines TRBV7-8 with TRBJ2-2; 7 bases are a match to TRBD1. The germline V gene has CDR1 SGHVS and CDR2 FQNEAQ. The J segment lost 0 bases and the V segment lost 9 bases, leaving 4 bases of the junction unmatched. The CDR3 has 14 residues. DNA of the CDR3: TGTGCCAGGGTGGACAGGTCGAACACCGGGGAGCTGTTTTTT. This encodes CARVDRSNTGELFF.

This clonotype occurred a few times. At one boundary the junction diverges from the germline segment, which might be a read error. The rearrangement joins TRBV4-1 to TRBJ2-7; 9 bases map to TRBD1. Germline V gene lookup returns CDR1 MGHRA and CDR2 YSYEKL. The CDR3 runs to 15 residues. The CDR3 nucleotides read TGTGCCAGCAGCCAACAGGGACAGGGAACCTACGAGCAGTACTTC. This codes for CASSQQGQGTYEQYF.

Ten or more counts support this clonotype. The chain combines TRBV29-1 with TRBJ2-2, with 7 bases matching TRBD1. Germline CDR1 SQVTM, CDR2 ANQGSEA. This CDR3 spans 15 amino acids. Germline trimming cut 6 bases from V and 5 bases from J; bases unmatched to any gene: 12. This CDR3 is CSVRLKGAGTGELFF. CDR3 DNA: TGCAGCGTCCGATTAAAGGGGGCAGGGACCGGGGAGCTGTTTTTT.

This clonotype was picked up many times. The rearrangement joins TRBV7-9 to TRBJ1-2; D not certain. The CDR3 is 14 residues long. Germline assignment: CDR1 SEHNR and CDR2 FQNEAQ (reference sequence). V was clipped by 7 bases and J by 2 bases, with 14 bases between them. CDR3 region: CASTVAGDNYGYTF. In DNA form, the CDR3 reads TGTGCCAGCACCGTGGCCGGAGACAACTATGGCTACACCTTC.

The chain is built from TRBV7-2 and TRBJ2-7; D gene ambiguous. In germline, CDR1 is SGHTA, CDR2 FQGNSA. The CDR3 runs to 16 residues. V gave up 4 bases and J gave up 2 bases, with 18 bases separating them. As DNA, the CDR3 is TGTGCCAGCAGCTCGGACGGAGTATTAGTTCCCTACGAGCAGTACTTC. Translated, it gives CASSSDGVLVPYEQYF.

This clonotype appeared once. The chain joins TRBV5-1 to TRBJ2-7; no reliable D call. Germline V gene data show CDR1 as SGHRS and CDR2 as YFSETQ. The CDR3 consists of 15 residues. V lost 0 bases to trimming and J lost 2 bases, with 12 bases between them. The CDR3 is CASSLDTDLTYEQYF. The DNA for the CDR3 is TGCGCCAGCAGCTTGGATACGGATTTAACCTACGAGCAGTACTTC.

This clonotype was seen just once. Being one base from a much bigger clone, this may be a read error. The chain has TRBV7-6 and TRBJ1-6; D perhaps matches TRBD1 (5 bases). Germline V gives CDR1 SGHVS, CDR2 FNYEAQ. V lost 3 bases and J 6 bases, leaving 12 bases between the germline ends. The CDR3 has 15 amino acids. CDR3 nucleotide sequence: TGTGCCAGCAGCTTTGGACGGACACTTAATTCACCCCTCCACTTT. Translated, it gives CASSFGRTLNSPLHF.

The rearrangement joins TRBV10-3 to TRBJ1-5; 9 bases fit TRBD1. The length of the CDR3 is 14 residues. J lost 7 bases, V lost 5 bases, and 6 bases had no gene match. Germline-derived CDR1 and CDR2 are ENHRY and SYGVKD. CDR3 loop: CAISHQTGGQPQHF. The CDR3 DNA reads as TGTGCCATCAGTCATCAGACAGGGGGACAGCCCCAGCATTTT.

The genes are TRBV29-1 and TRBJ1-4, with 12 bases aligning to TRBD1. The J segment lost 1 base and the V segment lost 7 bases, leaving 7 bases of the junction unmatched. CDR1 and CDR2 (germline): SQVTM, ANQGSEA. The CDR3 is made up of 16 amino acids. The CDR3, as DNA: TGCAGCGCCGGGGACAGGGGGCCTGGAACTAATGAAAAACTGTTTTTT. This gives the protein CSAGDRGPGTNEKLFF. Based on the CDR3 plus reference TRBV29-1 and TRBJ1-4, the full variable domain is SAVISQKPSRDICQRGTSLTIQCQVDSQVTMMFWYRQQPGQSLTLIATANQGSEATYESGFVIDKFPISRPNLTFSTLTVSNMSPEDSSIYLCSAGDRGPGTNEKLFFGSGTQLSVL.

The chain employs TRBV2 and TRBJ1-1, with TRBD1 identical over 11 bases. The CDR3 covers 14 residues. The germline V gene has CDR1 SNHLY and CDR2 FYNNEI. The trim removed 7 bases at V and 5 bases at J, leaving 6 bases unmatched. CDR3 nucleotides: TGTGCCAGCAAGGGGACAGGGGGTGGGACTGAAGCTTTCTTT. It codes for CASKGTGGGTEAFF.

The rearrangement joins TRBV4-2 to TRBJ1-3; tentatively, D is TRBD1 (5 bases). Germline CDR1 reads LGHNA; CDR2 reads YNFKEQ. The CDR3 loop spans 14 amino acids. V was clipped by 0 bases and J by 2 bases, with 5 bases between them. This chain's CDR3 is CASSQEGPGNTIYF. The DNA of the CDR3 is TGTGCCAGCAGCCAAGAGGGGCCTGGAAACACCATATATTTT.

This clonotype was observed many times. The rearrangement links TRBV20-1 to TRBJ1-5; tentative D call: TRBD1 (5 bases). Germline loops: CDR1 DFQATT, CDR2 SNEGSKA (reference sequence). The CDR3 contains 12 residues. V lost 2 bases and J 12 bases, leaving 14 bases between the germline ends. CDR3 protein: CSARWAGPNQHF. CDR3 nucleotides: TGCAGTGCTAGATGGGCGGGACCCAACCAGCATTTT.

This clonotype was seen a handful of times. The V gene is TRBV6-5, the J gene TRBJ1-5, with D possibly being TRBD1 (5 bases). The V end was cut by 2 bases, the J end by 10 bases, with 9 bases between. Germline V gives CDR1 MNHEY, CDR2 SVGAGI. The CDR3 is made up of 12 amino acids. The CDR3 reads CASSYGAGPQHF. The CDR3 DNA is TGTGCCAGCAGTTACGGGGCGGGACCCCAGCATTTT.

The chain carries TRBV20-1 and TRBJ1-1; 9 bases fit TRBD1. The CDR3 covers 13 residues. V shed 5 bases, J shed 5 bases, and the junction held 6 bases outside the gene matches. Germline loops: CDR1 DFQATT, CDR2 SNEGSKA (reference sequence). CDR3 in DNA: TGCAGTGCTGGGGGACAGGGAAGGACTGAAGCTTTCTTT. Translated: CSAGGQGRTEAFF.

This clonotype occurred many times. The V call is TRBV7-9, the J call TRBJ1-2; D perhaps matches TRBD1 (5 bases). The CDR3 totals 14 residues. Trimming removed 5 bases at V and 4 bases at J, with 14 bases between. Per germline, CDR1 SEHNR and CDR2 FQNEAQ (reference sequence). The CDR3 reads CASSHGGDGYGYTF. CDR3 coding DNA: TGTGCCAGCAGCCACGGGGGGGACGGCTATGGCTACACCTTC.

This clonotype was seen a handful of times. The chain is built from TRBV24-1 and TRBJ1-1, with D perhaps matching TRBD1 (5 bases). CDR3 size: 16 residues. The germline V gene has CDR1 KGHDR and CDR2 SFDVKD. Trimming pared 11 bases from V and 0 bases from J, leaving 21 bases between. The chain's CDR3 is CASWPGRIRMNTEAFF. CDR3 in DNA: TGTGCCAGCTGGCCGGGACGCATCAGGATGAACACTGAAGCTTTCTTT.

This chain joins TRBV29-1 and TRBJ1-1, with a possible D match to TRBD1 (6 bases). Germline CDR1 SQVTM, CDR2 ANQGSEA. Between the trimmed V and J ends, which lost 7 bases and 3 bases, there was a span of 18 bases. This CDR3 region has 14 residues. This chain's CDR3 is CSGRQNTGYTEAFF. As DNA, the CDR3 is TGCAGCGGAAGACAGAACACAGGGTACACTGAAGCTTTCTTT. The full variable domain, completed using reference TRBV29-1 and TRBJ1-1, is SAVISQKPSRDICQRGTSLTIQCQVDSQVTMMFWYRQQPGQSLTLIATANQGSEATYESGFVIDKFPISRPNLTFSTLTVSNMSPEDSSIYLCSGRQNTGYTEAFFGQGTRLTVV.

The chain combines TRBV20-1 with TRBJ1-2, with D possibly TRBD1 on 6 matching bases. CDR3 length equals 15 residues. Germline V gives CDR1 DFQATT, CDR2 SNEGSKA (reference sequence). V was clipped by 1 base and J by 4 bases, with 16 bases between them. The CDR3 sequence is CSARVRQGPPYGYTF. CDR3 bases: TGCAGTGCTAGAGTTAGGCAGGGGCCTCCCTATGGCTACACCTTC.

The chain uses TRBV29-1 and TRBJ2-5; D is possibly TRBD1 (5 bases). The CDR3 is 13 amino acids. The V gene lost 1 base and the J gene lost 9 bases, with 15 bases spanning the gap. Germline assignment: CDR1 SQVTM and CDR2 ANQGSEA. The CDR3 bases are TGCAGCGTTGAAGGGCCAGGGAATCAGCCCCAGTACTTC. It is translated as CSVEGPGNQPQYF. The whole variable domain, filled in from reference TRBV29-1 and TRBJ2-5, reads SAVISQKPSRDICQRGTSLTIQCQVDSQVTMMFWYRQQPGQSLTLIATANQGSEATYESGFVIDKFPISRPNLTFSTLTVSNMSPEDSSIYLCSVEGPGNQPQYFGPGTRLLVL.

The table lists this clonotype with a few counts. V usage is TRBV6-4 and J usage is TRBJ2-5; D not resolved. The CDR3 runs 16 residues. Germline values: CDR1 MRHNA, CDR2 SNTAGT. V was pared by 4 bases and J by 1 base, with 16 bases between. CDR3 sequence reads: CASSGDGNTVQETQYF. The CDR3 DNA follows: TGTGCCAGCAGTGGCGACGGCAACACCGTCCAAGAGACCCAGTACTTC.

In its sample, this clonotype was seen many times. V usage is TRBV25-1 and J usage is TRBJ1-2, with TRBD1 matching over 10 bases. Germline trimming cut 2 bases from V and 5 bases from J; bases unmatched to any gene: 2. Germline CDR1 MGHDK, CDR2 SYGVNS. The CDR3 runs 14 residues. This CDR3 reads CASSEPGQGYGYTF. The CDR3 coding sequence is TGTGCCAGCAGTGAACCGGGACAGGGGTATGGCTACACCTTC.

This clonotype was seen repeatedly, ten times or more. The chain carries TRBV7-2 and TRBJ2-2; weak D call: TRBD2 (7 bases). From germline, CDR1 is SGHTA and CDR2 FQGNSA. V lost 2 bases and J 4 bases, leaving 11 bases between the germline ends. The CDR3 is made up of 15 amino acids. The CDR3 DNA sequence: TGTGCCAGCAGCTTACTGGGAGGGGGCACCGGGGAGCTGTTTTTT. Its protein is CASSLLGGGTGELFF.